Presented here are 3 T cell receptor beta chains from one specimen sequenced in a study of T cell responses to AZD1222 COVID-19 vaccine. Profiled with immunoSEQ multiplex PCR; TCRdb holds only in-frame clones, not every one. The data hold over 100,000 clones, with roughly 86% observed a single time. Sequenced here: peripheral blood, sampled 28 days after the second dose of the MenACWY control vaccine. The receptors were gathered from an adult who received the MenACWY meningococcal vaccine as a control.

This sequence joins TRBV5-6 and TRBJ1-1, with no clear D. The CDR3 runs 15 residues. Looked up from germline, CDR1 is SGHDT and CDR2 is YYEEEE. V lost 6 bases and J lost 2, with 17 bases in between. Written as DNA, the CDR3 is TGTGCCAGCACTGATCCCCAGAGCTTTAACACTGAAGCTTTCTTT. Protein: CASTDPQSFNTEAFF.

The rearrangement joins TRBV6-5 to TRBJ2-7, with D perhaps assigned TRBD1 or TRBD2 (5 bases each). Between the trimmed V and J ends, which lost 6 bases and 3 bases, there was a span of 15 bases. Germline assignment: CDR1 MNHEY and CDR2 SVGAGI. The CDR3 length is 14 residues. CDR3 bases: TGTGCCAGCAGCAGGGACCCCATCTACTACGAGCAGTACTTC. Translating gives CASSRDPIYYEQYF.

The chain combines TRBV27 with TRBJ1-2; the D gene is possibly TRBD1 (6 bases). Per germline, CDR1 MNHEY and CDR2 SMNVEV (reference sequence). The CDR3 extends over 15 amino acids. Trimming cost V 6 bases and J 3 bases, with 17 bases left between them. The DNA for the CDR3 is TGTGCCAGCAGGAAAGGGGACATGATGGACTATGGCTACACCTTC. As protein: CASRKGDMMDYGYTF.